The source of this T cell receptor (beta chain) is a study of blood T cell repertoires in COVID-19. Turning to the study itself: Acute and convalescent COVID-19 specimens originated in the United States, Italy and Spain. Sample material is recorded as cDNA or gDNA derived from T cells, B-cell-depleted T cells, or PBMCs.

Original methodology: It was from reference gene primer amplification that nucleated cell counts were estimated. Generated by immunoSEQ multiplex PCR, the TCRdb table keeps only in-frame clones and is missing some. The V and J calls and clone size are taken from that table; D and trimming were inferred from the DNA. The sample consists of roughly 140,000 clones, roughly four fifths of them appearing once. CDR1 is SGHRS, CDR2 YFSETQ, per germline. V was shortened by 4 bases and J by 6 bases, with 19 bases between the two germline ends. The CDR3 runs 15 residues. Sequencing was done on a sample of peripheral blood. The J gene is TRBJ1-1, the V gene TRBV5-1; tentative D call: TRBD1 (6 bases). This receptor was identified in a woman aged 80 or over with acute or convalescent COVID-19. CDR3 residues: CASSTPTGIYAEAFF. The CDR3 DNA is TGCGCCAGCAGCACACCAACAGGGATTTATGCTGAAGCTTTCTTT. The variable domain in full, completed from reference TRBV5-1 and TRBJ1-1, reads KAGVTQTPRYLIKTRGQQVTLSCSPISGHRSVSWYQQTPGQGLQFLFEYFSETQRNKGNFPGRFSGRQFSNSRSEMNVSTLELGDSALYLCASSTPTGIYAEAFFGQGTRLTVV.